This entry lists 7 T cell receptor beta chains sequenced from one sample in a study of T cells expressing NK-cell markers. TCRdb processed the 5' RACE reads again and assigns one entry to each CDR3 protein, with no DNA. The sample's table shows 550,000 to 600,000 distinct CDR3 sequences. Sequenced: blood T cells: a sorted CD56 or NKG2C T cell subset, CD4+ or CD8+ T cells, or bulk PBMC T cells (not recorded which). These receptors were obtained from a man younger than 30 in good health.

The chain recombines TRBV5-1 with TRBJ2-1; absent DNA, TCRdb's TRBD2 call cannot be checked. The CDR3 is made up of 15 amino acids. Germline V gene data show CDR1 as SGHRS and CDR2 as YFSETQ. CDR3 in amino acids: CASSLEGLAGEAKFF.

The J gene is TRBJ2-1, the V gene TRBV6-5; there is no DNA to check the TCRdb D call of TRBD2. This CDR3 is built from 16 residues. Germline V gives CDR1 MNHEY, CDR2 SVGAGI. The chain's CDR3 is CASSWGGAGRVVEQFF.

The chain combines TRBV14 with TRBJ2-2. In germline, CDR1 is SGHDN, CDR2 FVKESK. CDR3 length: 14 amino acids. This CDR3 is CASSLAWSTGELFF.

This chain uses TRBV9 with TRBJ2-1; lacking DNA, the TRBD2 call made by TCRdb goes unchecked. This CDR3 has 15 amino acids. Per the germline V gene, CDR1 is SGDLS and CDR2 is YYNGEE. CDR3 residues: CASSVGLGGGNEQFF.

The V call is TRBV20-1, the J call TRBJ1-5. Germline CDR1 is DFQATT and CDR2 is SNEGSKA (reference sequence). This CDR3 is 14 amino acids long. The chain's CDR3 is CSARGGERNQPQHF.

CDR3 loop: CAISESMMNTGELFF. This rearrangement joins TRBV10-3 to TRBJ2-2. The CDR3 length is 15 residues. Germline loops: CDR1 ENHRY, CDR2 SYGVKD.

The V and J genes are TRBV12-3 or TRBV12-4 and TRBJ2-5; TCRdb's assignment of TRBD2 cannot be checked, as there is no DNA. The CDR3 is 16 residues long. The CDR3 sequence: CASSQYGGLAEETQYF.